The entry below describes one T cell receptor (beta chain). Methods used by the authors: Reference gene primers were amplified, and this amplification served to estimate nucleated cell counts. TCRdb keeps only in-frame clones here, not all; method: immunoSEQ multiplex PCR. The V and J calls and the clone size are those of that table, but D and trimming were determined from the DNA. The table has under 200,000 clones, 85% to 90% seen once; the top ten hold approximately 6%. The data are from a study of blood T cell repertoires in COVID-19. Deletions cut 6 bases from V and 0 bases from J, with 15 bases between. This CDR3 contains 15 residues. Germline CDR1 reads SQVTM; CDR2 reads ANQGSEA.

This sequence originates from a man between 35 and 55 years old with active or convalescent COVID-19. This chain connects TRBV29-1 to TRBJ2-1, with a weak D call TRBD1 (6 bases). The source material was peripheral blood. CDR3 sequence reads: CSVEDRTSSYNEQFF. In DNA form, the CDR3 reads TGCAGCGTCGAGGACAGAACAAGCTCCTACAATGAGCAGTTCTTC.